These T cell receptor beta chains were read from a single sample in a study of CD8 T cells in ankylosing spondylitis. TCRdb fed the 5' RACE reads into MiXCR, producing one record per CDR3 protein. The table records 250,000 to 300,000 distinct CDR3 sequences, 18% of them present only once. The sequenced material came from blood, either unsorted or a sorted T cell fraction (not recorded which). These receptors were obtained from a male donor with ankylosing spondylitis or in good health (not recorded which). The CDR3 runs from the conserved cysteine through the conserved F or W. Fields, in order: V gene, D gene, J gene, clone size, CDR3 DNA, CDR3 protein. A D gene is named only where the DNA matches it firmly. Clone size is given for some rows only: seen once, a few or many times, or a class if the clone is expanded.

v_call: TRBV12-3/TRBV12-4
d_call: TRBD1
j_call: TRBJ1-2
clone_size: many
cdr3_nt: TGTGCCAGCAGTTTTGGGACAGTTGGCCGCTATGGCTACACCTTC
cdr3_aa: CASSFGTVGRYGYTF

v_call: TRBV7-3
d_call: TRBD2
j_call: TRBJ2-1
clone_size: few
cdr3_nt: TGTGCCAGCAGCTCCGTTAGCGGGGTCCCTGATAAGAACAATGAGCAGTTCTTC
cdr3_aa: CASSSVSGVPDKNNEQFF

v_call: TRBV5-1
d_call: NA
j_call: TRBJ1-1
clone_size: NA
cdr3_nt: TGCGCCAGCAGCTTGCCCGGGGCCACTGAAGCTTTCTTT
cdr3_aa: CASSLPGATEAFF

v_call: TRBV29-1
d_call: NA
j_call: TRBJ2-1
clone_size: few
cdr3_nt: TGCAGCGTTGAAGATTTTGAGGATCGCTCCTACAATGAGCAGTTCTTC
cdr3_aa: CSVEDFEDRSYNEQFF

v_call: TRBV12-5
d_call: NA
j_call: TRBJ2-3
clone_size: many
cdr3_nt: TGTGCTAGTGGGCTAACAGATACGCAGTATTTT
cdr3_aa: CASGLTDTQYF

v_call: TRBV5-1
d_call: NA
j_call: TRBJ2-7
clone_size: NA
cdr3_nt: TGCGCCAGCAGCTTGGATTATGGAAACGAGCAGTACTTC
cdr3_aa: CASSLDYGNEQYF

v_call: TRBV11-1
d_call: NA
j_call: TRBJ2-1
clone_size: NA
cdr3_nt: TGTGCCAGCAGCCCCGAAGTTGTGAGCTCCTACAATGAGCAGTTCTTC
cdr3_aa: CASSPEVVSSYNEQFF

v_call: TRBV11-2
d_call: NA
j_call: TRBJ2-4
clone_size: few
cdr3_nt: TGTGCCAGCAGCTTAGATCCCTCCCTCAGGGGGGCGACAGCCAAAAACATTCAGTACTTC
cdr3_aa: CASSLDPSLRGATAKNIQYF

v_call: TRBV7-8
d_call: TRBD1
j_call: TRBJ2-4
clone_size: few
cdr3_nt: TGTGCCAGCAGCTCCGGACAGGGGGTAGCCAAAAACATTCAGTACTTC
cdr3_aa: CASSSGQGVAKNIQYF

v_call: TRBV6-1
d_call: NA
j_call: TRBJ2-5
clone_size: few
cdr3_nt: TGTGCCAGCAGCCCGACGGGGCCCACTATGTCAGACCAGTACTTC
cdr3_aa: CASSPTGPTMSDQYF

v_call: TRBV5-1
d_call: TRBD2
j_call: TRBJ2-7
clone_size: NA
cdr3_nt: TGCGCCAGCAGCCCGGGACTAGCGGGAGAGGGCCACGAGCAGTACTTC
cdr3_aa: CASSPGLAGEGHEQYF

v_call: TRBV2
d_call: NA
j_call: TRBJ1-4
clone_size: NA
cdr3_nt: TGTGCCAGCATCGCTCGGGGGGAAACTAATGAAAAACTGTTTTTT
cdr3_aa: CASIARGETNEKLFF

v_call: TRBV11-1
d_call: NA
j_call: TRBJ2-7
clone_size: NA
cdr3_nt: TGTGCCAGCAGCCCTACTAGCTCCGAGCAGTACTTC
cdr3_aa: CASSPTSSEQYF

v_call: TRBV7-3
d_call: TRBD1
j_call: TRBJ2-4
clone_size: NA
cdr3_nt: TGTGCCAGCAGCCCGGGACAGGGGGCGGCTCAGTACTTC
cdr3_aa: CASSPGQGAAQYF

v_call: TRBV12-3/TRBV12-4
d_call: NA
j_call: TRBJ2-7
clone_size: many
cdr3_nt: TGTGCCAGCGGCGCCCCCCACGAGCAGTACTTC
cdr3_aa: CASGAPHEQYF

v_call: TRBV6-1
d_call: TRBD1
j_call: TRBJ2-3
clone_size: NA
cdr3_nt: TGTGCCAGCAGGAACAGGGGAACCCCAGATACGCAGTATTTT
cdr3_aa: CASRNRGTPDTQYF

v_call: TRBV29-1
d_call: NA
j_call: TRBJ1-2
clone_size: few
cdr3_nt: TGCAGCGTTGAAGGCAGAGGGGGTAACTATGGCTACACCTTC
cdr3_aa: CSVEGRGGNYGYTF

v_call: TRBV6-2/TRBV6-3
d_call: NA
j_call: TRBJ1-5
clone_size: few
cdr3_nt: TGTGCCAGCAGTTACTCTTCAATGGGAGGGGGAGAGGGCAATCAGCCCCAGCATTTT
cdr3_aa: CASSYSSMGGGEGNQPQHF

v_call: TRBV6-1
d_call: NA
j_call: TRBJ2-7
clone_size: few
cdr3_nt: TGTGCCAGCAGGGTACTAGTGTCTGGGGACGAGCAGTACTTC
cdr3_aa: CASRVLVSGDEQYF

v_call: TRBV20-1
d_call: NA
j_call: TRBJ1-2
clone_size: NA
cdr3_nt: TGCAGTGCTTATGCCCTGGTCGAAAATAACTATGGCTACACCTTC
cdr3_aa: CSAYALVENNYGYTF

v_call: TRBV10-3
d_call: NA
j_call: TRBJ2-7
clone_size: NA
cdr3_nt: TGTGCCATCAGTGAATCAGAGGCAGGTACTTACGAGCAGTACTTC
cdr3_aa: CAISESEAGTYEQYF

v_call: TRBV5-1
d_call: NA
j_call: TRBJ2-3
clone_size: NA
cdr3_nt: TGCGCCAGCAGCGAAGGAGGAACTAGCACAGATACGCAGTATTTT
cdr3_aa: CASSEGGTSTDTQYF

v_call: TRBV7-8
d_call: NA
j_call: TRBJ1-1
clone_size: NA
cdr3_nt: TGTGCCAGCAGCTTCGGCGGGGTGACTGAAGCTTTCTTT
cdr3_aa: CASSFGGVTEAFF

v_call: TRBV29-1
d_call: NA
j_call: TRBJ2-1
clone_size: few
cdr3_nt: TGCAGCGTTATACCCCTGAGCCCCTACAATGAGCAGTTCTTC
cdr3_aa: CSVIPLSPYNEQFF

v_call: TRBV4-1
d_call: TRBD2
j_call: TRBJ2-7
clone_size: NA
cdr3_nt: TGCGCCAGCAGCCAAGATGGGACTAGTATCTACGAGCAGTACTTC
cdr3_aa: CASSQDGTSIYEQYF

v_call: TRBV14
d_call: NA
j_call: TRBJ2-2
clone_size: NA
cdr3_nt: TGTGCCAGCAGCGTAGCGGCGCTTAACACCGGGGAGCTGTTTTTT
cdr3_aa: CASSVAALNTGELFF

v_call: TRBV6-1
d_call: NA
j_call: TRBJ2-7
clone_size: few
cdr3_nt: TGTGCCAGCAGTACGCCGGACAGTCGCTACGAGCAGTACTTC
cdr3_aa: CASSTPDSRYEQYF

v_call: TRBV4-2
d_call: TRBD1
j_call: TRBJ2-6
clone_size: NA
cdr3_nt: TGTGCCAGCAGCCAACTCTACTGGGGGACAGGGGCCTCTGGGGCCAACGTCCTGACTTTC
cdr3_aa: CASSQLYWGTGASGANVLTF

v_call: TRBV5-1
d_call: NA
j_call: TRBJ2-3
clone_size: many
cdr3_nt: TGCGCCAGCAGCTTGACGGGACCCCCCACAGATACGCAGTATTTT
cdr3_aa: CASSLTGPPTDTQYF

v_call: TRBV12-3/TRBV12-4
d_call: NA
j_call: TRBJ1-4
clone_size: NA
cdr3_nt: TGTGCCAGCACCTGGGGAGGGTATAATGAAAAACTGTTTTTT
cdr3_aa: CASTWGGYNEKLFF

v_call: TRBV15
d_call: NA
j_call: TRBJ1-5
clone_size: few
cdr3_nt: TGTGCCACCAGCAGTTTCAGTCAGCCCCAGCATTTT
cdr3_aa: CATSSFSQPQHF

v_call: TRBV9
d_call: TRBD2
j_call: TRBJ2-7
clone_size: few
cdr3_nt: TGTGCCAGCAGCGAGGGAGGGAGGGCATACGAGCAGTACTTC
cdr3_aa: CASSEGGRAYEQYF

v_call: TRBV29-1
d_call: NA
j_call: TRBJ2-5
clone_size: NA
cdr3_nt: TGCAGCGTTGACCCCTGGCGGGGCAGGGAGACCCAGTACTTC
cdr3_aa: CSVDPWRGRETQYF

v_call: TRBV6-5
d_call: NA
j_call: TRBJ2-2
clone_size: few
cdr3_nt: TGTGCCAGCAGTTTCATTCAGGGACTGAACACCGGGGAGCTGTTTTTT
cdr3_aa: CASSFIQGLNTGELFF

v_call: TRBV25-1
d_call: NA
j_call: TRBJ2-7
clone_size: NA
cdr3_nt: TGTGCCAGCACCCCAGTCCAGGGGGGATTTTACGAGCAGTACTTC
cdr3_aa: CASTPVQGGFYEQYF

v_call: TRBV15
d_call: NA
j_call: TRBJ2-4
clone_size: NA
cdr3_nt: TGTGCCACCAGCCCCGGGATAGCAGGCGGGGACATTCAGTACTTC
cdr3_aa: CATSPGIAGGDIQYF

v_call: TRBV6-5
d_call: TRBD2
j_call: TRBJ2-1
clone_size: NA
cdr3_nt: TGTGCCAGCAGTTCCACCGGACTAGCGGGGGCCTGGTTCTTC
cdr3_aa: CASSSTGLAGAWFF

v_call: TRBV5-1
d_call: TRBD2
j_call: TRBJ2-1
clone_size: many
cdr3_nt: TGCGCCAGCAGCTTGGGGTATGGACTAGCGGGCAATGAGCAGTTCTTC
cdr3_aa: CASSLGYGLAGNEQFF

v_call: TRBV15
d_call: TRBD1
j_call: TRBJ1-3
clone_size: few
cdr3_nt: TGTGCCACCAGCAGTGGGACAGGGATTATGAACACCATATATTTT
cdr3_aa: CATSSGTGIMNTIYF

v_call: TRBV20-1
d_call: NA
j_call: TRBJ2-2
clone_size: few
cdr3_nt: TGCAGTGCTCGTGGACTTTCAGACCTCGGGGAGCTGTTTTTT
cdr3_aa: CSARGLSDLGELFF

v_call: TRBV21-1
d_call: NA
j_call: TRBJ2-7
clone_size: few
cdr3_nt: TGTGCCAGCAGCACCCTCGACAGGCCCGTCTACGAGCAGTACTTC
cdr3_aa: CASSTLDRPVYEQYF

v_call: TRBV29-1
d_call: NA
j_call: TRBJ2-5
clone_size: many
cdr3_nt: TGCAGCGTTGACGGCAATCGGTTACAGGAGACCCAGTACTTC
cdr3_aa: CSVDGNRLQETQYF

v_call: TRBV15
d_call: NA
j_call: TRBJ1-1
clone_size: many
cdr3_nt: TGTGCCACCAGCAGGGAAACAGGGACCACTGAAGCTTTCTTT
cdr3_aa: CATSRETGTTEAFF

v_call: TRBV4-1
d_call: TRBD1
j_call: TRBJ1-2
clone_size: NA
cdr3_nt: TGCGCCAGCAGCGAGCGGACAGGGGTACTCTGGGACTATGGCTACACCTTC
cdr3_aa: CASSERTGVLWDYGYTF

v_call: TRBV6-1
d_call: TRBD2
j_call: TRBJ2-3
clone_size: many
cdr3_nt: TGTGCCAGCAGCGTACTAGCGGGAGTTGGAGATACGCAGTATTTT
cdr3_aa: CASSVLAGVGDTQYF

v_call: TRBV3-1
d_call: TRBD2
j_call: TRBJ2-7
clone_size: few
cdr3_nt: TGTGCCAGCAGCCAGGGACTAGCGGGAGTCCGGCGCGAGCAGTACTTC
cdr3_aa: CASSQGLAGVRREQYF

v_call: TRBV6-5
d_call: NA
j_call: TRBJ2-7
clone_size: many
cdr3_nt: TGTGCCAGCAGTTTCACGGGACTGCCTCGAGGCTACGAGCAGTACTTC
cdr3_aa: CASSFTGLPRGYEQYF

v_call: TRBV9
d_call: NA
j_call: TRBJ1-1
clone_size: many
cdr3_nt: TGTGCCAGCAGCGTAGGGGTGGGGGGATGGACTGAAGCTTTCTTT
cdr3_aa: CASSVGVGGWTEAFF

v_call: TRBV11-2
d_call: NA
j_call: TRBJ2-3
clone_size: NA
cdr3_nt: TGTGCCAGCAGCTCACCGGGACAGGAGGAAGCGGGACCGGCCCAAGATACGCAGTATTTT
cdr3_aa: CASSSPGQEEAGPAQDTQYF

v_call: TRBV4-2
d_call: NA
j_call: TRBJ2-7
clone_size: few
cdr3_nt: TGTGCCAGCAGGCAAGAGGGTACAGTCTACGAGCAGTACTTC
cdr3_aa: CASRQEGTVYEQYF

v_call: TRBV7-9
d_call: TRBD2
j_call: TRBJ2-5
clone_size: NA
cdr3_nt: TGTGCCAGCAGCTCACACCTAGCGGGAGGATCGGGGGAGACCCAGTACTTC
cdr3_aa: CASSSHLAGGSGETQYF

v_call: TRBV5-6
d_call: NA
j_call: TRBJ2-1
clone_size: many
cdr3_nt: TGTGCCAGCAGCTCCCGGCCCACCCCAGGGGATGAGCAGTTCTTC
cdr3_aa: CASSSRPTPGDEQFF